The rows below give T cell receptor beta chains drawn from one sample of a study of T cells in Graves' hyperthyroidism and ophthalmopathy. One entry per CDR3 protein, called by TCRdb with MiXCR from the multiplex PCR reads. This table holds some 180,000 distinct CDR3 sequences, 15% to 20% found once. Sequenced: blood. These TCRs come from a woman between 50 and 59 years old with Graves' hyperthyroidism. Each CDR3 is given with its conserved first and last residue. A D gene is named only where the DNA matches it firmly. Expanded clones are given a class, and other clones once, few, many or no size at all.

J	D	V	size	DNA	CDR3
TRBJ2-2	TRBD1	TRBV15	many	TGTGCCACCAGCAGTCCCCGGGACAGGGGGCTGGGCGGGGAGCTGTTTTTT	CATSSPRDRGLGGELFF
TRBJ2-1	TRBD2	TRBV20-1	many	TGCAGTGCTAGAGATTCTGCGCTAGCGGGGGGACTATACAATGAGCAGTTCTTC	CSARDSALAGGLYNEQFF
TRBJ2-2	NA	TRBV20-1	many	TGCAGTGCTAGAGGTGGCCGAGCTTCAAGTACCGGGGAGCTGTTTTTT	CSARGGRASSTGELFF
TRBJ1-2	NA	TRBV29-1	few	TGCAGCGTTGAAGACAGGGACGACTATGGCTACACCTTC	CSVEDRDDYGYTF
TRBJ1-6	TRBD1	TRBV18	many	TGTGCCAGCTCACAGGACAGGGAGAACTCACCCCTCCACTTT	CASSQDRENSPLHF
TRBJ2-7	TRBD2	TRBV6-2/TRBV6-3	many	TGTGCCAGCACACGGACCGGGACTAGCTTCATCGAGCAGTACTTC	CASTRTGTSFIEQYF
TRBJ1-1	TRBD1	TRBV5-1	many	TGCGCCAGCAGCCCGATAACAGGGGGTAACACTGAAGCTTTCTTT	CASSPITGGNTEAFF
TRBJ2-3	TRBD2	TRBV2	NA	TGTGCCAGCAGTGTAGGACTAGCGGGAGTGGTCGATACGCAGTATTTT	CASSVGLAGVVDTQYF
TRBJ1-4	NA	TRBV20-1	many	TGCAGTGCCTGGGAGGACAGCGATGAAAAACTGTTTTTT	CSAWEDSDEKLFF
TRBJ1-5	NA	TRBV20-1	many	TGCAGTGCTAGCTCCAGGGGCCCTAAGCAGCCCCAGCATTTT	CSASSRGPKQPQHF
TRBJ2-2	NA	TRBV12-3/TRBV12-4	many	TGTGCCAGCAATCCAGACTCTGGGTGGACCGGGGAGCTGTTTTTT	CASNPDSGWTGELFF
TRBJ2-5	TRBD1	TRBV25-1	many	TGTGCCAGCAGTGTTGGGACAGCCATCCAGTACCAAGAGACCCAGTACTTC	CASSVGTAIQYQETQYF
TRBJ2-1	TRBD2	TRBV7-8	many	TGTGCCAGCAGCTGGCGACTAGCGGGGGGTCTATACAATGAGCAGTTCTTC	CASSWRLAGGLYNEQFF
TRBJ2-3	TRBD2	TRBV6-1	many	TGTGCCAGCAGGTTTAGACTAGCGGGGGGTTTGGATACGCAGTATTTT	CASRFRLAGGLDTQYF
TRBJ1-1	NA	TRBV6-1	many	TGTGCCAGCAGGAGGACAAGAGACACTGAAGCTTTCTTT	CASRRTRDTEAFF
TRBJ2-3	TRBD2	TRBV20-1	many	TGCAGTGCTAGAGATTGGGTGAGCGGGGGGGCCGAGAATACGCAGTATTTT	CSARDWVSGGAENTQYF
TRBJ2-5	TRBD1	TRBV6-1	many	TGTGCCAGCAGAGACACAGGGGCACGAGTCCAAGAGACCCAGTACTTC	CASRDTGARVQETQYF
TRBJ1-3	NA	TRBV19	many	TGTGCCAGTAGCTGGGGGGCGCTTGGAAACACCATATATTTT	CASSWGALGNTIYF
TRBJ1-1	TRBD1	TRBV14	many	TGTGCCAGCAGCCTACAGGGGATCAGGACTGAAGCTTTCTTT	CASSLQGIRTEAFF
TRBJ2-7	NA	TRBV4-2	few	TGTGCCAGCAGCCAAGAGAGTCAAACGTACGAGCAGTACTTC	CASSQESQTYEQYF
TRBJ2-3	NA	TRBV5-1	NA	TGCGCCAGCAGAACAGGGCAATCAGATACGCAGTATTTT	CASRTGQSDTQYF
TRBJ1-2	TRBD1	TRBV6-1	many	TGTGCCAGCTCCCGGGACAGCCAGAATAACTATGGCTACACCTTC	CASSRDSQNNYGYTF
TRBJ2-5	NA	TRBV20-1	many	TGCAGTGCGCTGGTGGGGACCCAGTACTTC	CSALVGTQYF
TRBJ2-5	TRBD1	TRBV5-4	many	TGTGCCAGCAGCTTGCTACATATGACAGGGGACGAGACCCAGTACTTC	CASSLLHMTGDETQYF
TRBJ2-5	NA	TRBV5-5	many	TGTGCCAGCAGCTTGGACTTCTTCCCAGAGACCCAGTACTTC	CASSLDFFPETQYF
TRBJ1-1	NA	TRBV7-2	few	TGTGCCAGCAGCTTAGATGGCAAGGGAGGCGGCACTGAAGCTTTCTTT	CASSLDGKGGGTEAFF
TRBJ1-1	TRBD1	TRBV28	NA	TGTGCCAGCAGTGATTTAGGGGGCGGTGAAGCTTTCTTT	CASSDLGGGEAFF
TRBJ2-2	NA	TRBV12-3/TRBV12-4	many	TGTGCCAGCAGCGGGACCACTGACGGGGAGCTGTTTTTT	CASSGTTDGELFF
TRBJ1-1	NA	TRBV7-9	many	TGTGCCAGCAGCTTAGATGGCATCACTGAAGCTTTCTTT	CASSLDGITEAFF
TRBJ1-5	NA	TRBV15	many	TGTGCCACCAGCAGAGGTGGCAGGTTCGTAAGGCAGCCCCAGCATTTT	CATSRGGRFVRQPQHF
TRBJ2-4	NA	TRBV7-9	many	TGTGCCAGCAGGCCTAGCAGTGGAAACATTCAGTACTTC	CASRPSSGNIQYF
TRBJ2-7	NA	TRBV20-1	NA	TGCAGTGCTAGAGATCGTGGCAGCAGCTCCTACGAGCAGTACTTC	CSARDRGSSSYEQYF
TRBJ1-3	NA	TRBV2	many	TGTGCCAGCAGTGGCTATGGGGGCGGGACTGGAAACACCATATATTTT	CASSGYGGGTGNTIYF
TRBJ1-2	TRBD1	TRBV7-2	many	TGTGCCAGCAAAGACCGGGACAGGGGGGACTATGGCTACACCTTC	CASKDRDRGDYGYTF
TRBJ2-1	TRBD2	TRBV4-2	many	TGTGCCAGCAGCCACCTCCTAGCGGGGGTGAATCGTGAGCAGTTCTTC	CASSHLLAGVNREQFF
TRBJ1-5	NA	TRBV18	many	TGTGCCAGCTCACTAGGGTTAGACAATCAGCCCCAGCATTTT	CASSLGLDNQPQHF
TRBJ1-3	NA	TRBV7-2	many	TGTGCCAGCAGCTTACGGGGGGTGGGAGCTGGAAACACCATATATTTT	CASSLRGVGAGNTIYF
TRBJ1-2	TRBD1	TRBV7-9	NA	TGTGCCAGCACCCCGACAGGGGGCGCTGGCTACACCTTC	CASTPTGGAGYTF
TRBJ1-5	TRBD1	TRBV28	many	TGTGCCAGCAGTTCACCGGGACAGAATAGCAATCAGCCCCAGCATTTT	CASSSPGQNSNQPQHF
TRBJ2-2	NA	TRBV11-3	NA	TGTGCCAGCAGCTCGAGGGGGACGAACACCGGGGAGCTGTTTTTT	CASSSRGTNTGELFF